The 18 T cell receptor beta chains below come from one sample, sequenced in a study of beta chain features in type 1 diabetes. The authors reverse transcribed all of the isolated RNA, so sequencing captured expressed TCRB transcripts. Sequencing was performed with immunoSEQ multiplex PCR; in TCRdb, only in-frame clones are kept and a portion is missing. The repertoire consists of more than 300,000 clones, with 8% occurring once and the leading ten covering more than 0.4%. The specimen sequenced was central memory CD4+ T cells from blood. The receptors derive from a woman in her late teens or twenties in good health.

V gene TRBV14 combines with J gene TRBJ1-4; D gene unclear. The CDR3 has 15 residues. The V end was cut by 5 bases, the J end by 5 bases, with 15 bases between. From germline, CDR1 is SGHDN and CDR2 FVKESK. The CDR3 sequence: CASSSSLGPNEKLFF. As DNA, the CDR3 is TGTGCCAGCAGCTCTTCATTGGGCCCGAATGAAAAACTGTTTTTT.

This clone was detected many times. V is TRBV2 and J is TRBJ2-3; 11 bases line up with TRBD2. CDR1 and CDR2 from the germline V gene are SNHLY and FYNNEI. The ends lost 7 bases at V and 5 bases at J; junction bases unmatched: 2. The CDR3 consists of 13 residues. The CDR3 nucleotides read TGTGCCAGCACAGGACTAGCGGGAGATACGCAGTATTTT. Protein: CASTGLAGDTQYF.

In its sample, this clone was seen a few times. The chain employs TRBV18 and TRBJ1-2; D is possibly TRBD1 (5 bases). This CDR3 region has 17 residues. Trimming removed 1 base from V and 2 bases from J, with 17 bases in between. In germline, CDR1 is KGHSH, CDR2 LQKENI. In DNA form, the CDR3 reads TGTGCCAGCTCACCACTTAAAGTTCAGTCAGGGAACTATGGCTACACCTTC. As protein: CASSPLKVQSGNYGYTF. The whole variable domain, remainder taken from reference TRBV18 and TRBJ1-2, is NAGVMQNPRHLVRRRGQEARLRCSPMKGHSHVYWYRQLPEEGLKFMVYLQKENIIDESGMPKERFSAEFPKEGPSILRIQQVVRGDSAAYFCASSPLKVQSGNYGYTFGSGTRLTVV.

This clone was seen many times. Additional DNA sequences in this sample encode the identical CDR3. The V gene is TRBV10-3, the J gene TRBJ2-5; maybe TRBD1 (6 bases). The CDR3 sequence is 15 residues long. Germline V lookup: CDR1 ENHRY, CDR2 SYGVKD. V lost 2 bases to trimming and J lost 5 bases, with 15 bases between them. CDR3 DNA: TGTGCCATCAGTGAGGCTCAACAGGGTCGGGAGACCCAGTACTTC. This gives the protein CAISEAQQGRETQYF.

In this sample, this clone turned up a few times. The chain links TRBV10-3 to TRBJ1-5; weak D call: TRBD1 (5 bases). In germline, CDR1 is ENHRY, CDR2 SYGVKD. Trimming pared 9 bases from V and 7 bases from J, leaving 16 bases between. The CDR3 extends over 13 amino acids. In DNA form, the CDR3 reads TGTGCCATGGCCAGGGAACGGGACCAGCCCCAGCATTTT. Amino acids: CAMARERDQPQHF.

The CDR3 protein is CASSPTFYRGGTDTQYF. The CDR3 DNA reads as TGTGCCAGCAGCCCTACCTTCTACAGGGGTGGCACAGATACGCAGTATTTT. The V and J genes are TRBV7-9 and TRBJ2-3; 7 bases are a match to TRBD1. V lost 5 bases to trimming and J lost 1 base; unmatched junction nucleotides: 12. The CDR3 is 17 amino acids. CDR1 and CDR2 from the germline V gene are SEHNR and FQNEAQ (reference sequence).

On this clone itself: Relative to the germline gene, one junction end is altered; a read error may explain this. This rearrangement joins TRBV5-1 to TRBJ1-1; 9 bases are shared with TRBD1. The germline CDR1 and CDR2 sequences are SGHRS and YFSETQ. The length of the CDR3 is 14 residues. The DNA for the CDR3 is TGCGCCAGCAGCCCAGGGACAGGGAAGGGCCCTGCGCACTTT. Translating it yields CASSPGTGKGPAHF. The complete variable domain, with remaining parts taken from reference TRBV5-1 and TRBJ1-1, reads KAGVTQTPRYLIKTRGQQVTLSCSPISGHRSVSWYQQTPGQGLQFLFEYFSETQRNKGNFPGRFSGRQFSNSRSEMNVSTLELGDSALYLCASSPGTGKGPAHFGQGTRLTVV.

The chain has TRBV5-5 and TRBJ1-5; unclear D gene. The germline CDR1 and CDR2 sequences are SGHKS and YYEKEE (reference sequence). The CDR3 loop spans 14 amino acids. V lost 4 bases and J lost 5, with 13 bases in between. CDR3 coding DNA: TGTGCCAGCAGCAGGCTGACAAACCATCAGCCCCAGCATTTT. This codes for CASSRLTNHQPQHF.

The gene calls are TRBV18 and TRBJ2-5; no firm D call. Per the germline V gene, CDR1 is KGHSH and CDR2 is LQKENI. V lost 1 base and J lost 3, with 3 bases in between. The CDR3 consists of 12 residues. The CDR3 bases are TGTGCCAGCTCACCACTCGAAGAGACCCAGTACTTC. Residues: CASSPLEETQYF.

This clone has just a few counts. This same CDR3 is encoded by further DNA sequences in the sample. The chain employs TRBV29-1 and TRBJ2-3; TRBD1 might be the D (5 bases). CDR3 size: 15 residues. Germline CDR1 and CDR2: SQVTM and ANQGSEA. V lost 4 bases and J 0 bases, leaving 14 bases between the germline ends. CDR3 bases: TGCAGCGTTGTTGGGCAGGGCCCTAGCACAGATACGCAGTATTTT. Translation: CSVVGQGPSTDTQYF.

This clone was recorded many times. The chain employs TRBV19 and TRBJ1-5; D is uncertain. Germline CDR1 LNHDA, CDR2 SQIVND (reference sequence). The CDR3 is 14 residues long. Trimming stripped 3 bases from V and 4 bases from J, with 10 bases between. The CDR3 sequence is CASSIKTPNQPQHF. CDR3 nucleotide sequence: TGTGCCAGTAGTATTAAAACACCAAATCAGCCCCAGCATTTT.

Here the CDR3 DNA reads TGTGCCAGCACTCGAGTTGAAGAGCAGTACTTC. This gives the protein CASTRVEEQYF. The chain links TRBV2 to TRBJ2-7; D unclear. The CDR3 spans 11 residues. CDR1 and CDR2 (germline): SNHLY, FYNNEI. V was pared by 7 bases and J by 7 bases, with 11 bases between.

This clone has a handful of counts. The chain has TRBV5-1 and TRBJ2-3, with TRBD2 matching over 9 bases. Looked up from germline, CDR1 is SGHRS and CDR2 is YFSETQ. The ends lost 0 bases at V and 6 bases at J; junction bases unmatched: 2. The length of the CDR3 is 14 residues. As DNA, the CDR3 is TGCGCCAGCAGCTTGGACAGCGGGAGGGATACGCAGTATTTT. Translation gives CASSLDSGRDTQYF.

As concerns this clone: One end of the junction fails to match germline, which may point to a read error. The gene calls are TRBV5-8 and TRBJ2-3; D possibly corresponds to TRBD1 (6 bases). The germline V gene has CDR1 SGHTS and CDR2 YDEGEE. The CDR3 has 16 residues. The CDR3 is CASRLERTAHTDTQYF. The CDR3 bases are TGTGCCAGCAGGTTGGAACGGACAGCGCACACAGATACGCAGTATTTT.

V usage is TRBV15 and J usage is TRBJ1-3; D call uncertain. Germline CDR1 LNHNV, CDR2 YYDKDF (reference sequence). Trimming left V 1 base short and J 4 bases short, with 2 bases between. The CDR3 loop spans 12 amino acids. CDR3 DNA: TGTGCCACCAGCAGAGTCGGAAACACCATATATTTT. This sequence encodes CATSRVGNTIYF.

At least ten counts were recorded for this clone. Other DNA sequences in this sample translate to the same CDR3. V gene TRBV7-2 combines with J gene TRBJ2-3; D unresolved. CDR3 length equals 13 residues. Per germline, CDR1 SGHTA and CDR2 FQGNSA. Trimming took off 3 bases at V and 1 base at J, with 5 bases between the two ends. CDR3 coding DNA: TGTGCCAGCAGCTTTACCGGCACAGATACGCAGTATTTT. Protein product: CASSFTGTDTQYF.

The rearrangement links TRBV18 to TRBJ2-7, with D perhaps TRBD2 (6 bases). Trimming removed 5 bases at V and 3 bases at J, with 11 bases between. In germline, CDR1 is KGHSH, CDR2 LQKENI. There are 13 residues in the CDR3. The chain's CDR3 is CASSDRESYEQYF. The DNA for the CDR3 is TGTGCCAGCTCAGACCGGGAGAGCTACGAGCAGTACTTC.

The table lists this clone with a few counts. The CDR3 sequence is CASSLFRAQYF. CDR3 nucleotide sequence: TGTGCCAGCAGTTTATTTAGGGCCCAGTACTTC. The chain joins TRBV28 to TRBJ2-5, with no clear D. The germline V gene encodes CDR1 MDHEN and CDR2 SYDVKM. This CDR3 spans 11 amino acids. Trimming shortened V by 1 base and J by 9 bases, and 6 bases separated the two germline ends.